The rows below give T cell receptor beta chains drawn from one sample of a study of cytomegalovirus exposure and HLA in healthy donors. Libraries were prepared by immunoSEQ multiplex PCR; TCRdb keeps only in-frame clonotypes and omits some of them. This table holds 85,000 to 130,000 clones, around 85% found once. Sequencing was done on a sample of PBMCs. These receptors all come from a man aged 55 to 70 in good health and CMV-seronegative. The CDR3 runs from the conserved cysteine through the conserved F or W. The D gene is left open where the match is weak. The size entry is marked missing in some rows and otherwise reads once, few, many or a size class.

D gene | J gene | V gene | clone size | CDR3 protein | CDR3 DNA
TRBD1 | TRBJ2-3 | TRBV13 | NA | CASSPGTVDTDTQYF | TGTGCCAGCAGCCCCGGGACAGTTGACACAGATACGCAGTATTTT
NA | TRBJ1-2 | TRBV28 | NA | CASTLPGSYGYTF | TGTGCCAGCACCCTTCCCGGGTCCTATGGCTACACCTTC
NA | TRBJ1-1 | TRBV5-1 | once | CASNRAWNTEAFF | TGCGCCAGCAACAGGGCCTGGAACACTGAAGCTTTCTTT
NA | TRBJ2-1 | TRBV19 | NA | CASSTGSIGDEQFF | TGTGCCAGTAGTACGGGGAGCATTGGGGATGAGCAGTTCTTC
NA | TRBJ1-2 | TRBV19 | few | CASSMGLGDLPDGYTF | TGTGCCAGTAGTATGGGACTGGGGGACCTTCCGGATGGCTACACCTTC
TRBD1 | TRBJ2-5 | TRBV5-8 | NA | CASSLEGQNKETQYF | TGTGCCAGCAGCTTGGAGGGACAGAACAAAGAGACCCAGTACTTC
TRBD2 | TRBJ2-1 | TRBV6-1 | few | CASSQLAGGRLLF | TGTGCCAGCAGCCAACTAGCGGGGGGGCGCTTGCTCTTC
NA | TRBJ1-3 | TRBV4-3 | NA | CASSQDPANFLESSGNTIYF | TGCGCCAGCAGCCAAGATCCCGCAAACTTCTTGGAGTCCTCTGGAAACACCATATATTTT
TRBD1 | TRBJ1-3 | TRBV5-1 | NA | CASSTGDSTGNTIYF | TGCGCCAGCAGCACCGGGGACAGCACTGGAAACACCATATATTTT
TRBD2 | TRBJ2-5 | TRBV7-2 | NA | CASSLGLAGGQETQYF | TGTGCCAGCAGCTTAGGTCTAGCGGGGGGACAAGAGACCCAGTACTTC
TRBD2 | TRBJ2-3 | TRBV7-3 | NA | CASSLTPGGADTRYF | TGTGCCAGCAGCTTAACGCCGGGGGGGGCGGATACGCGGTATTTT
TRBD1 | TRBJ1-1 | TRBV25-1 | NA | CASSEPGTGDTEAFF | TGTGCCAGCAGTGAACCAGGGACAGGGGACACTGAAGCTTTCTTT
NA | TRBJ1-5 | TRBV19 | NA | CASRAGIQVGNQPQHF | TGTGCCAGTCGTGCCGGGATCCAGGTGGGCAATCAGCCCCAGCATTTT
NA | TRBJ2-1 | TRBV9 | once | CASSVTEEQFF | TGTGCCAGCAGCGTGACAGAAGAGCAGTTCTTC
NA | TRBJ1-5 | TRBV6-5 | NA | CASSYRPGQPQHF | TGTGCCAGCAGTTACCGGCCAGGTCAGCCCCAGCATTTT
TRBD1 | TRBJ1-1 | TRBV4-1 | once | CASSAQQGAIDEAFF | TGCGCCAGCAGCGCGCAACAGGGGGCGATTGATGAAGCTTTCTTT
NA | TRBJ1-1 | TRBV4-3 | NA | CASSQEGGRDTEAFF | TGCGCCAGCAGCCAGGAGGGGGGGCGGGACACTGAAGCTTTCTTT
TRBD1 | TRBJ2-3 | TRBV10-3 | NA | CAISDPTGDEDTQYF | TGTGCCATCAGTGATCCCACAGGGGACGAAGATACGCAGTATTTT
NA | TRBJ1-1 | TRBV29-1 | NA | CSVLGGVRTEAFF | TGCAGCGTCCTAGGAGGGGTAAGGACTGAAGCTTTCTTT
NA | TRBJ1-1 | TRBV29-1 | NA | CSASTGSTEAFF | TGCAGCGCATCCACGGGGAGCACTGAAGCTTTCTTT
TRBD1 | TRBJ1-6 | TRBV5-3 | NA | CARSLVQGAVTKNSPLHF | TGTGCCAGAAGCTTAGTACAGGGGGCGGTAACGAAAAATTCACCCCTCCACTTT
NA | TRBJ1-4 | TRBV6-5 | NA | CASSSHTGSKLFF | TGTGCCAGCAGTTCCCATACGGGGTCAAAACTGTTTTTT
TRBD1 | TRBJ2-7 | TRBV5-3 | once | CARRPGQLFCEQYF | TGTGCCAGACGACCGGGACAGCTATTCTGCGAGCAGTACTTC
NA | TRBJ2-7 | TRBV13 | few | CASSLGVYKSSYEQYF | TGTGCCAGCAGTTTAGGGGTTTACAAAAGCTCCTACGAGCAGTACTTC
NA | TRBJ2-3 | TRBV2 | NA | CASSQRRSPTAYF | TGTGCCAGCAGTCAGCGGAGAAGCCCGACTGCGTATTTT
NA | TRBJ2-1 | TRBV5-1 | NA | CASSLGQPGNEQFF | TGCGCCAGCAGCTTGGGACAGCCCGGGAATGAGCAGTTCTTC
TRBD1 | TRBJ2-7 | TRBV18 | NA | CASSTAGTGARSYEQYF | TGTGCCAGCTCAACGGCCGGGACAGGGGCCCGCTCCTACGAGCAGTACTTC
NA | TRBJ1-1 | TRBV18 | NA | CASSPAEIGGAFF | TGTGCCAGCTCACCTGCCGAAATCGGTGGAGCTTTCTTT
NA | TRBJ2-1 | TRBV5-5 | NA | CASSLYRVNEQFF | TGTGCCAGCAGCTTGTACAGGGTCAATGAGCAGTTCTTC
TRBD2 | TRBJ2-7 | TRBV7-2 | NA | CASSLSGGGSSYEQYF | TGTGCCAGCAGCCTCAGCGGGGGCGGTAGCTCCTACGAGCAGTACTTC